These T cell receptor beta chains were read from a single sample in a study of CD8+ T cells in alopecia areata. Some clones are missing from TCRdb's copy, which holds only in-frame ones; the method was immunoSEQ multiplex PCR. Of over 95,000 clones in the sample, 50% to 75% were seen once. Sample: CD8+ T cells sorted from blood, taken at week 4, from a patient treated with tofacitinib. The receptors originated from a human donor with alopecia areata. Each CDR3 is given with its conserved first and last residue. The order of the fields is V gene, clone size, J gene, D gene, CDR3 protein, CDR3 DNA. D genes are given only for firm matches. Some rows have no size entry. The others give once, few or many, or a class for an expanded clone.

>TRBV11-3|-|TRBJ2-7|TRBD2
CASSPASGGSYEQYF
TGTGCCAGCAGCCCGGCTAGCGGGGGTTCCTACGAGCAGTACTTC
>TRBV2|-|TRBJ2-3|-
CASSDLSRETTDTQYF
TGTGCCAGCAGTGATCTCTCCCGGGAGACCACAGATACGCAGTATTTT
>TRBV4-3|-|TRBJ2-3|TRBD1
CASSQENRGSDTQYF
TGCGCCAGCAGCCAAGAAAACAGGGGCTCAGATACGCAGTATTTT
>TRBV29-1|-|TRBJ1-3|-
CSVETLVGTGNTIYF
TGCAGCGTTGAAACCTTGGTAGGGACTGGAAACACCATATATTTT
>TRBV5-6|once|TRBJ1-5|-
CASKTGSSNQPQHF
TGTGCCAGCAAGACAGGCTCTAGCAATCAGCCCCAGCATTTT
>TRBV12-5|-|TRBJ2-5|-
CASAVAETQYF
TGTGCTAGTGCTGTCGCGGAGACCCAGTACTTC
>TRBV28|-|TRBJ1-5|TRBD1
CASSYDRRGTGGSNQPQHF
TGTGCCAGCAGTTATGACCGCCGAGGGACAGGGGGTTCCAATCAGCCCCAGCATTTT
>TRBV29-1|-|TRBJ1-2|-
CSVDRGYGYTF
TGCAGCGTTGACAGGGGTTATGGCTACACCTTC
>TRBV7-7|many|TRBJ2-2|TRBD1
CASSLGTANTGELFF
TGTGCCAGCAGCTTGGGGACAGCCAACACCGGGGAGCTGTTTTTT
>TRBV2|-|TRBJ2-4|TRBD2
CASKGVAGPINIQYF
TGTGCCAGCAAGGGGGTAGCGGGGCCCATAAACATTCAGTACTTC
>TRBV7-9|-|TRBJ2-1|-
CASSLVGHEQFF
TGTGCCAGCAGCTTAGTGGGACATGAGCAGTTCTTC
>TRBV29-1|few|TRBJ2-2|-
CSVRGGTEITGELFF
TGCAGCGTTCGAGGTGGGACGGAGATCACCGGGGAGCTGTTTTTT
>TRBV4-2|-|TRBJ2-7|TRBD1
CASSPMTGGIAGYEQYF
TGTGCCAGCAGCCCGATGACAGGGGGCATAGCCGGTTACGAGCAGTACTTC
>TRBV29-1|-|TRBJ2-1|-
CSVDYPYNEQFF
TGCAGCGTTGATTATCCTTACAATGAGCAGTTCTTC
>TRBV27|once|TRBJ1-5|TRBD1
CASSERTGNSNQPQHF
TGTGCCAGCAGTGAGAGGACAGGGAATAGCAATCAGCCCCAGCATTTT
>TRBV4-2|-|TRBJ2-1|TRBD1
CASSQDGHRGYNEQFF
TGTGCCAGCAGCCAAGATGGTCACAGGGGGTACAATGAGCAGTTCTTC
>TRBV4-3|-|TRBJ2-5|-
CASSQENGLANQETQYF
TGCGCCAGCAGCCAAGAAAATGGGCTAGCAAACCAAGAGACCCAGTACTTC
>TRBV5-1|-|TRBJ2-1|-
CASSFSPLREQFF
TGCGCCAGCAGCTTCTCCCCCTTGAGAGAGCAGTTCTTC
>TRBV29-1|-|TRBJ2-1|-
CSVKSNEQFF
TGCAGCGTGAAGTCCAATGAGCAGTTCTTC
>TRBV27|-|TRBJ2-5|-
CASSLGTSTETQYF
TGTGCCAGCAGTCTAGGAACCTCAACGGAGACCCAGTACTTC
>TRBV9|once|TRBJ1-2|TRBD1
CASSGGQGAGYTF
TGTGCCAGCAGCGGGGGACAGGGGGCTGGCTACACCTTC
>TRBV19|-|TRBJ2-2|-
CASSWGTNTGELFF
TGTGCCAGTAGTTGGGGGACGAACACCGGGGAGCTGTTTTTT
>TRBV19|-|TRBJ2-3|-
CASTDVADTQYF
TGTGCCAGTACGGACGTGGCGGATACGCAGTATTTT